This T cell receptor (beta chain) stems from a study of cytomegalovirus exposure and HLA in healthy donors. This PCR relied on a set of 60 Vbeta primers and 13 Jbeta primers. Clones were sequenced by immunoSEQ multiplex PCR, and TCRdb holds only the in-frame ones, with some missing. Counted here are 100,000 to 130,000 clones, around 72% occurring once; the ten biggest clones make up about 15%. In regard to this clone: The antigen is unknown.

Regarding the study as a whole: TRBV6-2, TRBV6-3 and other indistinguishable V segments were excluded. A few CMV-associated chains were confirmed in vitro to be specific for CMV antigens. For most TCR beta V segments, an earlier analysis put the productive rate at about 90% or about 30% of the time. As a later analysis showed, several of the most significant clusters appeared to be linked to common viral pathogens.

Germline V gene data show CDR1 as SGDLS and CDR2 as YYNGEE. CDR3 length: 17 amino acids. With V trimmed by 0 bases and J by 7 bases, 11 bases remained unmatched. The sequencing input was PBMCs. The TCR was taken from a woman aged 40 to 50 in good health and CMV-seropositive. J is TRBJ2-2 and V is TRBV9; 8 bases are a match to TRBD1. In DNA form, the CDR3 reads TGTGCCAGCAGCGTAGGGGGACAGGTTCTCAGAGTCGGGGAGCTGTTTTTT. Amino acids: CASSVGGQVLRVGELFF.